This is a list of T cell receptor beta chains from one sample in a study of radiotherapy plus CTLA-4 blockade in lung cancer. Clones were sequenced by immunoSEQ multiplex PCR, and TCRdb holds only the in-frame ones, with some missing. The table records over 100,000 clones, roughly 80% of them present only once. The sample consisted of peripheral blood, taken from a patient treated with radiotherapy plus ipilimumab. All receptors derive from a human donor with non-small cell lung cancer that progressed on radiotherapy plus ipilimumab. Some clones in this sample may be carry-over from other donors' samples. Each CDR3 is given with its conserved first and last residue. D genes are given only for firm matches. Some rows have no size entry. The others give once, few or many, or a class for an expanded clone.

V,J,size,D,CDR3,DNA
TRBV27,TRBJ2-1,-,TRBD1,CASSLTGSNEQFF,TGTGCCAGCAGTTTGACAGGGAGCAATGAGCAGTTCTTC
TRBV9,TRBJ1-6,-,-,CATSGSYNSPLHF,TGTGCCACCTCCGGGTCCTATAATTCACCCCTCCACTTT
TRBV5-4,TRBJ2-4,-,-,CASSPYPTGDAKNIQYF,TGTGCCAGCAGCCCATACCCGACGGGGGACGCCAAAAACATTCAGTACTTC
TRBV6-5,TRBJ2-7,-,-,CASSLPTWAAYF,TGTGCCAGCAGCCTCCCTACGTGGGCCGCGTACTTC
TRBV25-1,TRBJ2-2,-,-,CASRYANTGELFF,TGTGCCAGCAGGTACGCGAACACCGGGGAGCTGTTTTTT
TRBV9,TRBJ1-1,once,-,CASSVVLGPQANTEAFF,TGTGCCAGCAGCGTAGTATTAGGACCGCAAGCGAACACTGAAGCTTTCTTT
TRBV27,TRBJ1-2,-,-,CASSGLKGDRRDNGYTF,TGTGCCAGCAGTGGGCTAAAGGGGGACCGAAGAGACAATGGCTACACCTTC
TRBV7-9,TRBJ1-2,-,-,CASSLAGRDGYTF,TGTGCCAGCAGCTTAGCAGGGAGGGATGGCTACACCTTC
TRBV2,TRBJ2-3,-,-,CASSEVPWADTQYF,TGTGCCAGCAGTGAGGTTCCCTGGGCAGATACGCAGTATTTT
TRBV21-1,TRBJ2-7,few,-,CASSKETGEQYF,TGTGCCAGCAGCAAAGAGACGGGAGAGCAGTACTTC
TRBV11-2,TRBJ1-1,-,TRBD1,CASSYPTGHEAFF,TGTGCCAGCAGCTATCCGACAGGGCATGAAGCTTTCTTT
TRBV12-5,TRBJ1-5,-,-,CASGLDWGRPQHF,TGTGCTAGTGGTCTAGACTGGGGTCGGCCCCAGCATTTT
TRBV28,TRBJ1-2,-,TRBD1,CASSIPGQSYGYTF,TGTGCCAGCAGTATCCCGGGACAGAGCTATGGCTACACCTTC
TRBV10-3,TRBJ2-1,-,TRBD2,CAISEDSGGAAEQFF,TGTGCCATCAGTGAAGATAGCGGGGGGGCCGCTGAGCAGTTCTTC
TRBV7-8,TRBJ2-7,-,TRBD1,CASSLDRPAGEQYF,TGTGCCAGCAGCTTGGACAGGCCAGCTGGGGAGCAGTACTTC